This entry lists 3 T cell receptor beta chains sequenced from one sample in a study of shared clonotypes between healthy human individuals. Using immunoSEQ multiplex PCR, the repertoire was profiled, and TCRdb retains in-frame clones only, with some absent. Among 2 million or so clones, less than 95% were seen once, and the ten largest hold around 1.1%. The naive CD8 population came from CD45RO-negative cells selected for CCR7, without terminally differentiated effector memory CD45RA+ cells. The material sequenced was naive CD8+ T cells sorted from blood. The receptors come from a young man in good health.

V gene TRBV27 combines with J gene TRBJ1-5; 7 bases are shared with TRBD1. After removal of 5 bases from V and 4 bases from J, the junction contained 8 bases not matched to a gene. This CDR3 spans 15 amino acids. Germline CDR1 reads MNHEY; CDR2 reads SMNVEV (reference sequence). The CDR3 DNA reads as TGTGCCAGCAGTCCCCAGGGGGGATGGAATCAGCCCCAGCATTTT. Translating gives CASSPQGGWNQPQHF.

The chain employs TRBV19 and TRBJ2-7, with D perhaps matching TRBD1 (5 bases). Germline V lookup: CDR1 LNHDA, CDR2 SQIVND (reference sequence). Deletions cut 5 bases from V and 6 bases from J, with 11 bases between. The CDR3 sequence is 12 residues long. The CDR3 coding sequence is TGTGCCAGTAGTTCAGGGTTGGGCGAGCAGTACTTC. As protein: CASSSGLGEQYF.

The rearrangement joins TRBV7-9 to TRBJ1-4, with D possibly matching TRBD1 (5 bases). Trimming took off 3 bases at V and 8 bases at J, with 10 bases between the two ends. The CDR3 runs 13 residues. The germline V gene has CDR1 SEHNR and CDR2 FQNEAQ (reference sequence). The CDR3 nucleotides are TGTGCCAGCAGCTTCGGGACCGGGGAAAAACTGTTTTTT. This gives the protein CASSFGTGEKLFF.